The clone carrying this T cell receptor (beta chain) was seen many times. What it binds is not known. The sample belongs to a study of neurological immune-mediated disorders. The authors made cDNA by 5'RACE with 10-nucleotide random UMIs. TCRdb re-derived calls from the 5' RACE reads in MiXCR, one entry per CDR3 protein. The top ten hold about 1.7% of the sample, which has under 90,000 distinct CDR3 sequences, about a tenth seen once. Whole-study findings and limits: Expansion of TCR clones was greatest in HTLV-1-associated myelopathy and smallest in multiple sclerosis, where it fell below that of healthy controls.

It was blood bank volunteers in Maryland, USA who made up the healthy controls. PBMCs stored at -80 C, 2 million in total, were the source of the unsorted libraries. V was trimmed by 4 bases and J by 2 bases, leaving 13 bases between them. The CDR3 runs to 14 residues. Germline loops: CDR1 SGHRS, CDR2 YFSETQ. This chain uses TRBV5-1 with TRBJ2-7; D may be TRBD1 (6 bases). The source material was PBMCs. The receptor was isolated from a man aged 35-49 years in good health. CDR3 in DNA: TGCGCCAGCAGCGGCGTAACAGGGACCTACGAGCAGTACTTC. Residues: CASSGVTGTYEQYF. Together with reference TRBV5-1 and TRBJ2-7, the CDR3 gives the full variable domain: KAGVTQTPRYLIKTRGQQVTLSCSPISGHRSVSWYQQTPGQGLQFLFEYFSETQRNKGNFPGRFSGRQFSNSRSEMNVSTLELGDSALYLCASSGVTGTYEQYFGPGTRLTVT.